This entry lists 9 T cell receptor beta chains sequenced from one sample in a study of human T cells and chemical hapten exposure. Regarding time point: patch test 2, 6 weeks after DPC sensitization. Treatment indicated: therapeutic diphenylcyclopropenone sensitization with weekly scalp DPC. The starting material, unfractionated whole blood, was used for total RNA extraction. In TCRdb, the RACE reads were re-called with MiXCR into one record per CDR3 protein. The repertoire holds some 42,000 distinct CDR3 sequences, with approximately 9.5% as singletons. The sequences come from whole blood, collected in connection with sensitization to the hapten diphenylcyclopropenone (DPC). The receptors were sampled from a woman in her 30s with alopecia areata. Some clones in this sample may be carry-over from other donors' samples.

This clonotype was counted ten times or more. The chain carries TRBV20-1 and TRBJ2-1; 11 bases align to TRBD2. CDR1 is DFQATT, CDR2 SNEGSKA, per germline (reference sequence). The junction had 10 bases not matched to a gene; V was cut back by 3 bases and J by 3 bases. This CDR3 region has 17 residues. CDR3 sequence reads: CSARTNKLAGDYNEQFF. The CDR3, as DNA: TGCAGTGCTAGGACGAATAAACTAGCGGGGGACTACAATGAGCAGTTCTTC.

This clonotype showed up many times. The V gene is TRBV24-1, the J gene TRBJ1-5; 7 bases match TRBD1. Germline V CDR1 and CDR2: KGHDR, SFDVKD. The CDR3 has 14 residues. V was clipped by 7 bases and J by 7 bases; unmatched bases: 9. DNA for the CDR3: TGTGCCACCAGCCTGACAGGGTTTGGACAGCCCCAGCATTTT. Its translation: CATSLTGFGQPQHF.

There are a few counts of this clonotype. V gene TRBV20-1 combines with J gene TRBJ2-5; D is perhaps TRBD2 (7 bases). The ends were cut back, 4 bases at V and 2 bases at J, with 11 bases in the middle. Looked up from germline, CDR1 is DFQATT and CDR2 is SNEGSKA (reference sequence). CDR3 length: 13 amino acids. The CDR3: CSATGGLQETQYF. CDR3 DNA: TGCAGTGCTACGGGGGGCCTTCAAGAGACCCAGTACTTC.

This chain joins TRBV5-5 and TRBJ2-1, with unresolved D. Germline CDR1 reads SGHKS; CDR2 reads YYEKEE (reference sequence). There are 13 residues in the CDR3. V lost 2 bases and J 4 bases, leaving 7 bases between the germline ends. As DNA, the CDR3 is TGTGCCAGCAGCTTTGACGGATACAATGAGCAGTTCTTC. Its translation is CASSFDGYNEQFF. The variable domain in full, completed from reference TRBV5-5 and TRBJ2-1, reads DAGVTQSPTHLIKTRGQQVTLRCSPISGHKSVSWYQQVLGQGPQFIFQYYEKEERGRGNFPDRFSARQFPNYSSELNVNALLLGDSALYLCASSFDGYNEQFFGPGTRLTVL.

In its sample, this clonotype was seen a few times. The gene calls are TRBV7-2 and TRBJ2-2; 7 nucleotides line up with TRBD2. Trimming cost V 2 bases and J 5 bases; bases outside gene matches: 5. The germline gives CDR1 SGHTA, CDR2 FQGNSA. This CDR3 contains 15 residues. The CDR3 DNA follows: TGTGCCAGCAGCTTACGGCGGGGAGGGACCGGGGAGCTGTTTTTT. Amino acid sequence: CASSLRRGGTGELFF.

The genes are TRBV2 and TRBJ1-1, with 8 nucleotides matching TRBD1. V lost 9 bases, J lost 4 bases, and 10 bases stayed unmatched. The CDR3 sequence is 14 residues long. Germline V lookup: CDR1 SNHLY, CDR2 FYNNEI. The CDR3 coding sequence is TGTGCCAGAAGAGAAGGGACAGGCGGCACTGAAGCTTTCTTT. As protein: CARREGTGGTEAFF.

This clonotype was seen only a few times. The chain carries TRBV7-9 and TRBJ2-1, with 14 bases lining up with TRBD2. The germline V gene encodes CDR1 SEHNR and CDR2 FQNEAQ (reference sequence). The CDR3 spans 19 residues. Germline trimming cut 0 bases from V and 0 bases from J; bases unmatched to any gene: 4. Here the CDR3 reads CASSLAGTSGGPSYNEQFF. The CDR3, as DNA: TGTGCCAGCAGCTTAGCAGGGACTAGCGGGGGCCCCTCCTACAATGAGCAGTTCTTC.

The chain employs TRBV7-2 and TRBJ2-2; 7 positions match TRBD1. V lost 3 bases, J lost 4 bases, and 20 bases stayed unmatched. Germline V gene sequence: CDR1 SGHTA, CDR2 FQGNSA. This CDR3 has 20 residues. The DNA for the CDR3 is TGTGCCAGCAGCTTGAGACAGGGACAGTATATTGCCGAACGCACCGGGGAGCTGTTTTTT. It encodes CASSLRQGQYIAERTGELFF.

This chain links TRBV4-2 with TRBJ1-3, with 7 positions matching TRBD1. The ends lost 3 bases at V and 3 bases at J; junction bases unmatched: 8. Germline V lookup: CDR1 LGHNA, CDR2 YNFKEQ. The CDR3 is made up of 16 amino acids. CDR3 in DNA: TGTGCCAGCAGCCAGGCCGGGACAGTGGGTGGAAACACCATATATTTT. Encoded protein: CASSQAGTVGGNTIYF.